A single sample is the source of the 7 T cell receptor beta chains below, sequenced in a study of cytomegalovirus exposure and HLA in healthy donors. Primers for the PCR totalled 60 Vbeta and 13 Jbeta. Here immunoSEQ multiplex PCR was the method, and the copy in TCRdb shows in-frame clones only, minus some. The table lists more than 140,000 clones, roughly 87% of them singletons. The sample consisted of PBMCs. Every receptor here comes from a man aged 25 to 40 in good health and CMV-seropositive.

The CDR3 protein is CASTPGQNTGELFF. The CDR3 DNA sequence: TGTGCCAGTACCCCAGGGCAGAACACCGGGGAGCTGTTTTTT. The gene calls are TRBV19 and TRBJ2-2, with D tentatively TRBD1 (5 bases). The germline V and J ends were trimmed by 7 bases and 1 base, with 10 bases remaining between them. Germline CDR1 is LNHDA and CDR2 is SQIVND (reference sequence). CDR3 length equals 14 residues. The whole variable domain, filled in from reference TRBV19 and TRBJ2-2, reads DGGITQSPKYLFRKEGQNVTLSCEQNLNHDAMYWYRQDPGQGLRLIYYSQIVNDFQKGDIAEGYSVSREKKESFPLTVTSAQKNPTAFYLCASTPGQNTGELFFGEGSRLTVL.

The rearrangement joins TRBV23-1 to TRBJ1-5; 11 positions match TRBD1. TRBV23-1 is assigned to the ORF class and has an uncertain function. The CDR3 totals 17 residues. J was trimmed by 4 bases and V by 2 bases; bases with no gene match: 7. In nucleotides, the CDR3 is TGCGCCAGCAGTCAAATCGGACAGGGGGCTTTGAATCAGCCCCAGCATTTT. Amino acids: CASSQIGQGALNQPQHF.

Regarding this clone: Mismatch with germline at one junction end may stem from a read error. This sequence joins TRBV5-1 and TRBJ2-6, with D possibly being TRBD1 (5 bases). The CDR3 is 18 residues long. CDR1 is SGHRS, CDR2 YFSETQ, per germline. In DNA form, the CDR3 reads TGCGCCAGCAGCTTGGCTTCTCTCGGGTTCTCTGGGGCCAACGGCCTGACTTTC. Its translation is CASSLASLGFSGANGLTF. Filled out from reference TRBV5-1 and TRBJ2-6, the complete variable domain reads KAGVTQTPRYLIKTRGQQVTLSCSPISGHRSVSWYQQTPGQGLQFLFEYFSETQRNKGNFPGRFSGRQFSNSRSEMNVSTLELGDSALYLCASSLASLGFSGANGLTFGAGSRLTVL.

In DNA, the CDR3 is TGTGCCAGCAGTTTGACAGGGACCGTATACGAGCAGTACTTC. This codes for CASSLTGTVYEQYF. This rearrangement joins TRBV27 to TRBJ2-7; TRBD1 matches 7 bases. There are 14 residues in the CDR3. After removal of 3 bases from V and 4 bases from J, the junction contained 6 bases not matched to a gene. Germline loops: CDR1 MNHEY, CDR2 SMNVEV (reference sequence).

The chain couples TRBV4-3 to TRBJ2-1; D possibly corresponds to TRBD1 (6 bases). Germline loops: CDR1 LGHNA, CDR2 YSLEER. Trimming removed 1 base at V and 2 bases at J, with 9 bases between. CDR3 length: 15 residues. The CDR3 sequence is CASSQGQGPYNEQFF. The CDR3 nucleotides are TGCGCCAGCAGCCAAGGCCAGGGGCCCTACAATGAGCAGTTCTTC.

This sequence joins TRBV11-2 and TRBJ2-3; tentative D call: TRBD1 (5 bases). The CDR3 consists of 12 residues. Deletions cut 4 bases from V and 3 bases from J, with 5 bases between. CDR1 is SGHAT and CDR2 is FQNNGV in the germline V gene. This chain's CDR3 is CASSSGTDTQYF. DNA for the CDR3: TGTGCCAGCAGCTCAGGGACAGATACGCAGTATTTT.

A note on this clone: A read error may account for a junction end that differs from germline. This chain uses TRBV7-9 with TRBJ2-7; TRBD1 matches 9 bases. This CDR3 is 14 amino acids long. The germline gives CDR1 SEHNR, CDR2 FQNEAQ (reference sequence). CDR3 nucleotide sequence: TGTTCCAGCAGCCAGGGACAGGGTAACTACGAGCAGTACTTC. Translation: CSSSQGQGNYEQYF.